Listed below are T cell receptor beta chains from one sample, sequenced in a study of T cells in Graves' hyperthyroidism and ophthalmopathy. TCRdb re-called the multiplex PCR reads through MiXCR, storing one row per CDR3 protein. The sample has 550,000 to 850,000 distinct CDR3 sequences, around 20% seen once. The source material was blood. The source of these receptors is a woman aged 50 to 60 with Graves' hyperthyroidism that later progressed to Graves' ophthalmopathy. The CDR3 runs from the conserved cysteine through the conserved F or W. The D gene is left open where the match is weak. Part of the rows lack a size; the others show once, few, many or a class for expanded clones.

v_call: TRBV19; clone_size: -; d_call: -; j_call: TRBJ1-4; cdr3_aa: CASSIGGIEDEKLFF; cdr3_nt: TGTGCCAGTAGTATAGGAGGGATTGAGGATGAAAAACTGTTTTTT
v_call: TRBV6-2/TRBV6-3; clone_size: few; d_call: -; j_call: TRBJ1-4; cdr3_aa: CASSYRGVNEKLFF; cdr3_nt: TGTGCCAGCAGTTACCGGGGGGTTAATGAAAAACTGTTTTTT
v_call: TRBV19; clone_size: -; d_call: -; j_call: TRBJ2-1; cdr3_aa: CASNPGLLSSYNEQFF; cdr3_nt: TGTGCCAGTAACCCGGGACTGTTGAGCTCCTACAATGAGCAGTTCTTC
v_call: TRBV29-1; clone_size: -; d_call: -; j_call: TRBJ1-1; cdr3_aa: CSVEEVPMNTEAFF; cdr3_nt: TGCAGCGTTGAAGAGGTTCCTATGAACACTGAAGCTTTCTTT
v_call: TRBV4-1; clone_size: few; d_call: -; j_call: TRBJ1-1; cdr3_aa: CASSQDHREAEAFF; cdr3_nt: TGCGCCAGCAGCCAAGATCACAGGGAAGCTGAAGCTTTCTTT
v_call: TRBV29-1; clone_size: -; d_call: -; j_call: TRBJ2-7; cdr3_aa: CSVFQGLEQYF; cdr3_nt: TGCAGCGTTTTTCAGGGGCTCGAGCAGTACTTC
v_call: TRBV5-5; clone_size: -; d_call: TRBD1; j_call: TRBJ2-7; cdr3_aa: CASSPTGAAYEQYF; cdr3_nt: TGTGCCAGCAGCCCGACAGGGGCCGCCTACGAGCAGTACTTC
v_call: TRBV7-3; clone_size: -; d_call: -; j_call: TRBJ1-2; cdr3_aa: CASRSGTEANYGYTF; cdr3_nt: TGTGCCAGCAGATCTGGGACGGAAGCTAACTATGGCTACACCTTC
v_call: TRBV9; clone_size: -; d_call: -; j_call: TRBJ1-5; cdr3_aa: CASSVERGGRAKGNQPQHF; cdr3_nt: TGTGCCAGCAGCGTAGAGCGAGGGGGTCGGGCAAAAGGCAATCAGCCCCAGCATTTT
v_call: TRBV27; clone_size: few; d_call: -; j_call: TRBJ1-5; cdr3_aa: CASRNREQPQHF; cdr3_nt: TGTGCCAGCAGAAACCGGGAGCAGCCCCAGCATTTT
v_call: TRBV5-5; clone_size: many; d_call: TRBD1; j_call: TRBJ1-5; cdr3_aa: CASSRDSYSNQPQHF; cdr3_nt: TGTGCCAGCAGCCGGGACAGCTATAGCAATCAGCCCCAGCATTTT
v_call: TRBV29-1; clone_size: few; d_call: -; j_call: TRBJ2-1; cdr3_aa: CSVEGAVSDEQFF; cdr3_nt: TGCAGCGTTGAAGGGGCGGTGAGCGATGAGCAGTTCTTC
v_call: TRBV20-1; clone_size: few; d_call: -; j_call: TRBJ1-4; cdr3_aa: CSASMIDEKLFF; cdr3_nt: TGCAGTGCTTCTATGATTGATGAAAAACTGTTTTTT